This T cell receptor (beta chain) was found in a study of blood T cell repertoires in COVID-19 (dated by TCRdb to the early 2020s). A note on the overall study: Samples from collaborators originated in the United States, Italy and Spain and spanned both the acute and convalescent phases of COVID-19. Sample metadata almost always included a de-identified subject ID, COVID-19 status, age in years and sex. The repertoires were released in a freely available public database intended as a resource for research on the immune response to SARS-CoV-2. The dataset comprised deeply sampled blood TCRbeta repertoires from subjects exposed to, actively infected with, or recovered from COVID-19. Samples came from the ongoing ImmuneRACE study (first 160 participants) plus 1,254 subjects from 6 global collaborators. HLA class I and class II types, where available, came from metadata supplied by the sample provider rather than from assay-based typing. The material from the prospective study consisted of cDNA or gDNA derived from T cells, B-cell-depleted T cells, or PBMCs.

Overall study outcomes, separate from this receptor: The amount of clinical and demographic metadata varied by source and participant and was provided uncurated.

CDR1 LNHDA and CDR2 SQIVND were looked up in the germline V gene (reference sequence). The CDR3 numbers 15 residues from cysteine through phenylalanine. Only the CDR3 region is kept as DNA, spanning 45 bases read in frame from base 1. From V the trimming removes 5 bases and from J it removes 6 bases, while the gene matches leave 9 bases of the junction unaccounted for. Concerning this clone: The specificity of this receptor is unknown. No clone much larger than this one lies a single base away; base qualities are absent.

TCRbeta CDR3 regions were amplified from genomic DNA by means of the immunoSEQ Assay, a bias-controlled multiplex PCR. Per the authors' processing: Nucleated cell counts per sample were estimated from amplification of reference gene primers within the assay. To quantify the absolute abundance of each unique TCRbeta CDR3 rearrangement, sequence reads were collapsed and filtered. For each sample, productive Simpson clonality was calculated as the square root of Simpson's diversity index across productive rearrangements. Not all clones reach the TCRdb copy of this immuneACCESS table, which keeps in-frame sequences only. Checked studies attribute under half of the gap to unresolved V genes and leave the rest unexplained. V and J calls plus clone size are reproduced from that table; the DNA served to infer D and trimming. Recorded for this sample are some 120,000 clones; 80% to 85% of them occurred a single time. Together, the top ten hold 3.8% of the sample.

The collaborating institutions used their own protocols to collect whole blood in K2EDTA tubes. For TCRbeta analysis, collaborators shipped samples as frozen whole blood, isolated PBMCs, or DNA extracted from either of those sample types. Input material: peripheral blood. This receptor chain uses TRBV19 and TRBJ1-4; TRBD1 matches 7 bases in the middle. This receptor was taken from a woman aged 45-60 years with acute or convalescent COVID-19. CDR3 loop: CASSPQQGWYEKLFF. Read as DNA, the sequence is TGTGCCAGTAGTCCGCAACAGGGGTGGTATGAAAAACTGTTTTTT. Full variable domain (CDR3 extended with the reference TRBV19 and TRBJ1-4 proteins): DGGITQSPKYLFRKEGQNVTLSCEQNLNHDAMYWYRQDPGQGLRLIYYSQIVNDFQKGDIAEGYSVSREKKESFPLTVTSAQKNPTAFYLCASSPQQGWYEKLFFGSGTQLSVL.